This T cell receptor (beta chain) came from a study of T cell responses to AZD1222 COVID-19 vaccine. Looked up from germline, CDR1 is SGHRS and CDR2 is YFSETQ. The ends were cut back, 4 bases at V and 3 bases at J, with 16 bases in the middle. The CDR3 extends over 15 amino acids. TCRdb's table, derived via immunoSEQ multiplex PCR, lists solely in-frame clones and lacks some. This sample yields about 82,000 clones, of which around 86% are seen a single time; roughly 18% belongs to the top ten. The V and J genes are TRBV5-1 and TRBJ1-2, with D tentatively TRBD1 (5 bases). This receptor was identified in an adult who received the AZD1222 COVID-19 vaccine. Sample: peripheral blood, taken 28 days after the second AZD1222 dose. The CDR3 DNA follows: TGCGCCAGCAGCCCCGGCGGGGGGGACTACTATGGCTACACCTTC. Protein: CASSPGGGDYYGYTF.